The clone carrying this TCR beta chain was seen just once. The target antigen is unknown. One junction end does not reproduce the germline sequence, and a read error may be involved. Unique molecular identifiers were present on the cDNA, and a universal primer site came from template switching. TCRdb analysed the 5' RACE reads with MiXCR anew, one entry per CDR3 protein. In the table there are roughly 1,500,000 distinct CDR3 sequences, 25% to 35% of which are singletons. This CDR3 has 13 residues. Germline V CDR1 and CDR2: LGHDT, YNNKEL (reference sequence). The data stem from a study of identical twins. Study-wide findings and caveats: Weaker excess twin sharing was seen among beta out-of-frame sequences. Within cord blood, abundant beta clonotypes carried fewer insertions, but memory repertoires showed no such trend. Models predicted less out-of-frame TCR alpha sharing in monozygotic twins than was found.

This TCR was sampled from a newborn girl in good health. This chain uses TRBV3-1 with TRBJ2-5; 7 positions agree with TRBD2. The specimen was cord blood. The CDR3 DNA is TGTGCCAGCAGCCAAGGGGGGGGATATGAGCAGTCCTTC. It specifies CASSQGGGYEQSF.